This TCR beta chain is drawn from a study of shared clonotypes between healthy human individuals. Study-level background: Plates per donor: three CD4 naive, three CD4 memory, two CD8 naive, one CD8 memory. Study-level results: It was the few donors that limited the genetic and exposure-history diversity represented.

The CDR3 is made up of 15 amino acids. V was pared by 2 bases and J by 4 bases, with 3 bases of the junction left unmatched. Germline loops: CDR1 SGHAT, CDR2 FQNNGV. Concerning this clone: Its specificity is unknown. At the DNA level, this CDR3 is encoded by other sequences in the same sample as well.

TCRdb's table, derived via immunoSEQ multiplex PCR, lists solely in-frame clones and lacks some. Of about 2 million clones in the sample, about 95% were seen once. The naive CD8 population came from CD45RO-negative cells selected for CCR7, without terminally differentiated effector memory CD45RA+ cells. Donors comprised only Caucasian adults living in Nashville, Tennessee. The chain combines TRBV11-2 with TRBJ2-1, with 9 bases matching TRBD2. The sample comprised naive CD8+ T cells sorted from blood. This TCR came from a man aged 18-30 years in good health. This CDR3 reads CASSLLAGLYNEQFF. CDR3 coding DNA: TGTGCCAGCAGCTTACTAGCGGGATTATACAATGAGCAGTTCTTC.